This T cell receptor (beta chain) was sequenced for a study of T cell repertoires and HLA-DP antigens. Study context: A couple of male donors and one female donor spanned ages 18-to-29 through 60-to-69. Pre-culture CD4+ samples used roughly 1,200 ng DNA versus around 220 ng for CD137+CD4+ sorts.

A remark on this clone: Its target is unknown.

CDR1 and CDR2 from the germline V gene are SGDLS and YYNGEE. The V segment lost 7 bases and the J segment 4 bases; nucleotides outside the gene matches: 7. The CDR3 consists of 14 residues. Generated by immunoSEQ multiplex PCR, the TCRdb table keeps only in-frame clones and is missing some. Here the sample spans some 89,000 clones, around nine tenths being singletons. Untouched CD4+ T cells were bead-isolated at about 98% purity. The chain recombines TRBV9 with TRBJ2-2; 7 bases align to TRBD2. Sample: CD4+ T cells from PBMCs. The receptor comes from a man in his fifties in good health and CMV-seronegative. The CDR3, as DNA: TGTGCCAGCCGCAGGACTAGTTCCACCGGGGAGCTGTTTTTT. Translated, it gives CASRRTSSTGELFF.